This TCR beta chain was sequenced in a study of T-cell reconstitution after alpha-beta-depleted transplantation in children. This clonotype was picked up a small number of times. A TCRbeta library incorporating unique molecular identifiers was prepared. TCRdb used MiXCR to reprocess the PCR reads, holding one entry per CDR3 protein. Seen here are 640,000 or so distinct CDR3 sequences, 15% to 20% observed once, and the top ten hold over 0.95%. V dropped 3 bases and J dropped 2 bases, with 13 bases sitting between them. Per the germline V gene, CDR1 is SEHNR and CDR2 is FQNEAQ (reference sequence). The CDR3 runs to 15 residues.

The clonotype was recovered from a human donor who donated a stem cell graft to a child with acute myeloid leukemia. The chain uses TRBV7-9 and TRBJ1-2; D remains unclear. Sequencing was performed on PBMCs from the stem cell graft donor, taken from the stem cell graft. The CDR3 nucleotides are TGTGCCAGCAGCTTCCAGACCCAGGCGAACTATGGCTACACCTTC. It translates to CASSFQTQANYGYTF.